This is a list of T cell receptor beta chains from one sample in a study of blood T cell repertoires in COVID-19. Clones were read by immunoSEQ multiplex PCR, and TCRdb kept only the in-frame ones, dropping some. Of 320,000 or so clones in the sample, over 80% were seen once. The sample taken for sequencing was PBMCs or T cells enriched from blood (not recorded which). The receptors were sampled from a young man who had recovered from COVID-19. Each CDR3 is given with its conserved first and last residue. The D gene is left open where the match is weak. Where a row states a size, it is once, few, many or the class of an expanded clone; other rows omit it.

clone_size	d_call	v_call	j_call	cdr3_aa	cdr3_nt
.	.	TRBV19	TRBJ1-5	CASTGSNQPQHF	TGTGCCAGTACGGGTAGCAATCAGCCCCAGCATTTT
.	TRBD1	TRBV2	TRBJ1-1	CASSRDRATEAFF	TGTGCCAGCAGTCGAGACAGGGCCACTGAAGCTTTCTTT
.	TRBD1	TRBV2	TRBJ2-5	CASSARGLETQYF	TGTGCCAGCAGTGCGAGGGGGCTGGAGACCCAGTACTTC
few	.	TRBV11-2	TRBJ2-5	CASSLALRWGRETQYF	TGTGCCAGCAGCTTAGCACTTCGGTGGGGGCGAGAGACCCAGTACTTC
.	TRBD2	TRBV7-8	TRBJ2-3	CASSLSGGRADTQYF	TGTGCCAGCAGCTTAAGCGGGGGGCGGGCAGATACGCAGTATTTT
.	.	TRBV2	TRBJ1-2	CASSRTGNYGYTF	TGTGCCAGCAGTCGAACAGGGAACTATGGCTACACCTTC
.	.	TRBV19	TRBJ1-5	CASSRGRLSNQPQHF	TGTGCCAGTAGTAGAGGCAGACTAAGCAATCAGCCCCAGCATTTT
.	TRBD1	TRBV27	TRBJ1-2	CASSYLGQGNGYTF	TGTGCCAGCAGTTACCTGGGACAGGGGAATGGCTACACCTTC
.	.	TRBV2	TRBJ2-5	CASTDKTETQYF	TGTGCCAGCACCGACAAAACAGAGACCCAGTACTTC
.	.	TRBV7-2	TRBJ1-2	CASSRNYGYTF	TGTGCCAGCAGCCGGAACTATGGCTACACCTTC
.	TRBD2	TRBV5-5	TRBJ2-3	CASRTTSGPGDTQYF	TGTGCCAGCAGGACAACTAGCGGCCCAGGAGATACGCAGTATTTT
.	.	TRBV5-1	TRBJ2-6	CASSLAGGRGISGANVLTF	TGCGCCAGCAGCTTGGCCGGGGGACGAGGGATCTCTGGGGCCAACGTCCTGACTTTC
.	.	TRBV15	TRBJ2-3	CATSSSERPDTQYF	TGTGCCACCAGCTCTTCGGAGCGGCCAGATACGCAGTATTTT
few	.	TRBV6-4	TRBJ2-2	CASSDAGDSTGELFF	TGTGCCAGCAGTGACGCAGGGGATTCTACCGGGGAGCTGTTTTTT
.	.	TRBV7-8	TRBJ2-2	CASSQWGRGTGELFF	TGTGCCAGCAGCCAGTGGGGCAGGGGTACCGGGGAGCTGTTTTTT
.	.	TRBV19	TRBJ1-1	CASSIGQLNTEAFF	TGTGCCAGTAGTATAGGACAATTGAACACTGAAGCTTTCTTT
few	.	TRBV20-1	TRBJ1-1	CSPGQEAFF	TGCAGTCCGGGACAAGAAGCTTTCTTT
.	TRBD1	TRBV28	TRBJ2-1	CASSSPRDRDYNEQFF	TGTGCCAGCAGTTCCCCCCGGGACAGGGACTACAATGAGCAGTTCTTC
.	TRBD1	TRBV6-1	TRBJ1-5	CASSDYRGVGHQPQHF	TGTGCCAGCAGTGATTACAGGGGAGTTGGCCATCAGCCCCAGCATTTT
once	TRBD2	TRBV27	TRBJ2-1	CASSLKGGGIYNEQFF	TGTGCCAGCAGTTTAAAGGGCGGGGGGATTTACAATGAGCAGTTCTTC
.	TRBD2	TRBV10-2	TRBJ2-1	CASSVIGGGDNEQFF	TGCGCCAGCAGTGTAATCGGGGGGGGTGACAATGAGCAGTTCTTC
.	TRBD1	TRBV5-1	TRBJ2-4	CASSFYGKGATLAKNIQYF	TGCGCCAGCAGCTTTTATGGAAAGGGGGCGACGTTAGCCAAAAACATTCAGTACTTC
few	TRBD1	TRBV3-1/TRBV3-2	TRBJ2-1	CASSSRTGVSVGTNEQFF	TGTGCCAGCAGCTCAAGGACAGGGGTGAGTGTCGGTACGAATGAGCAGTTCTTC
.	TRBD2	TRBV29-1	TRBJ2-7	CSAAWGGINEQYF	TGCAGCGCCGCATGGGGAGGGATCAACGAGCAGTACTTC
.	TRBD2	TRBV20-1	TRBJ2-1	CSASRRGGSFDEQFF	TGCAGTGCTAGTCGGCGCGGGGGGTCGTTCGATGAGCAGTTCTTC
few	.	TRBV11-3	TRBJ1-1	CASSSGGTEAFF	TGTGCCAGCAGCTCAGGAGGGACTGAAGCTTTCTTT
.	TRBD1	TRBV10-3	TRBJ2-7	CAISVRTGGLNEQYF	TGTGCCATCAGTGTCCGGACAGGGGGACTGAACGAGCAGTACTTC
.	.	TRBV6-1	TRBJ1-3	CASSEEFLVLDTIYF	TGTGCCAGCAGTGAAGAGTTCCTAGTCTTAGACACCATATATTTT
.	.	TRBV28	TRBJ2-7	CASSLTGQTYEQYF	TGTGCCAGCAGTTTAACAGGTCAGACCTACGAGCAGTACTTC
.	TRBD1	TRBV4-1	TRBJ1-2	CASSQLPGGSAGYTF	TGCGCCAGCAGCCAACTCCCAGGGGGTTCGGCTGGCTACACCTTC
.	TRBD1	TRBV5-1	TRBJ1-5	CASSFWPGGYSNQPQHF	TGCGCCAGCAGCTTTTGGCCAGGGGGCTATAGCAATCAGCCCCAGCATTTT
.	TRBD2	TRBV25-1	TRBJ2-2	CASTAGVELFF	TGTGCCAGCACCGCGGGGGTGGAGCTGTTTTTT
.	.	TRBV9	TRBJ1-3	CASSKQGPHSGNTIYF	TGTGCCAGCAGCAAACAGGGACCCCACTCTGGAAACACCATATATTTT
.	.	TRBV5-5	TRBJ1-3	CASSLEYRAPGNTIYF	TGTGCCAGCAGCTTAGAGTACAGGGCCCCCGGAAACACCATATATTTT
once	TRBD2	TRBV28	TRBJ2-7	CASRRLSPVLAGALSSYEQYF	TGTGCCAGCAGGAGACTAAGTCCCGTACTAGCGGGGGCCCTCAGCTCCTACGAGCAGTACTTC
.	TRBD1	TRBV7-2	TRBJ2-5	CASSRGPGLETQYF	TGTGCCAGCAGTAGGGGGCCAGGATTAGAGACCCAGTACTTC
.	TRBD1	TRBV15	TRBJ1-4	CATSRGLRGEDRDEKLFF	TGTGCCACCAGCAGAGGTTTGCGGGGAGAAGACAGGGACGAAAAACTGTTTTTT
.	TRBD2	TRBV5-6	TRBJ2-5	CASSLGTSGIQETQYF	TGTGCCAGCAGCCTTGGGACTAGCGGGATCCAAGAGACCCAGTACTTC
.	.	TRBV5-4	TRBJ2-3	CASSYQRQDTQYF	TGTGCCAGCAGCTACCAGCGGCAAGATACGCAGTATTTT
.	TRBD1	TRBV5-4	TRBJ2-2	CASSSPGQGAGTGELFF	TGTGCCAGCAGCTCCCCGGGACAGGGGGCAGGCACCGGGGAGCTGTTTTTT
.	TRBD1	TRBV4-2	TRBJ1-1	CASSQPDRGANTEAFF	TGTGCCAGCAGCCAACCGGACAGGGGAGCGAACACTGAAGCTTTCTTT
.	TRBD2	TRBV4-1	TRBJ2-5	CASSQEWRGGLETQYF	TGCGCCAGCAGCCAAGAGTGGCGGGGGGGCTTAGAGACCCAGTACTTC
.	TRBD2	TRBV15	TRBJ2-5	CATSRDLGSSGGARETQYF	TGTGCCACCAGCAGAGATCTGGGCTCTAGCGGGGGGGCCCGAGAGACCCAGTACTTC
.	TRBD1	TRBV7-2	TRBJ2-1	CASSLGQGAIDEQFF	TGTGCCAGCAGCTTAGGACAGGGGGCTATAGATGAGCAGTTCTTC
.	TRBD1	TRBV2	TRBJ1-2	CASRRQGTGYTF	TGTGCCAGCAGGAGACAGGGTACTGGCTACACCTTC